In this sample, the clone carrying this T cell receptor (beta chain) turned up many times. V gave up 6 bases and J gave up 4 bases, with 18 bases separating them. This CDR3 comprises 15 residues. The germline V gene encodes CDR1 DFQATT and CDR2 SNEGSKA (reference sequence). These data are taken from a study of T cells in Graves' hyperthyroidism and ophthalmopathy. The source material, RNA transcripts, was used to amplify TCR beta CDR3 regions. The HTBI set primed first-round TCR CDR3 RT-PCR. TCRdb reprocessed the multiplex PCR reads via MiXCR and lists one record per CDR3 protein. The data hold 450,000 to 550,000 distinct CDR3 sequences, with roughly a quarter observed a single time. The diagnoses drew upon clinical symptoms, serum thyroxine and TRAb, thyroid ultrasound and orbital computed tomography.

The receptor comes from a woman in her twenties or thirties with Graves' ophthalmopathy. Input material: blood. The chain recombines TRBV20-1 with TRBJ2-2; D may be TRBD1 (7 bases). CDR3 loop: CSASDREVVTGELFF. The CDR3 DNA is TGCAGTGCCTCAGACAGGGAGGTGGTCACCGGGGAGCTGTTTTTT.